This is a list of T cell receptor beta chains from one sample in a study of T-cell reconstitution after alpha-beta-depleted transplantation in children. TCRdb processed the PCR reads anew with MiXCR; each CDR3 protein has one entry. The sample gives around 600,000 distinct CDR3 sequences, 23% of which show up once; around an eighth is in the top ten. The input for sequencing was PBMCs, mostly from graft donor cells, taken 360 days after TCRalphabeta/CD19-depleted stem cell transplant. These receptors were obtained from a boy under three years old who had a stem cell transplant for acute myeloid leukemia, so the T cells may come from the graft donor. Each CDR3 is given with its conserved first and last residue. Each record gives: J gene, V gene, CDR3 protein.

TRBJ1-2,TRBV29-1,CSVATAIRAGYTF
TRBJ1-1,TRBV7-2,CASSLGARFTEAFF
TRBJ2-3,TRBV7-2,CASSLEDMSDTQYF
TRBJ2-5,TRBV20-1,CSARGWIRKETQYF
TRBJ2-2,TRBV6-1,CASGAGIFTGELFF
TRBJ2-1,TRBV7-9,CASSYRVSSSYNEQFF
TRBJ1-4,TRBV11-2,CASSLRTRDEKLFF
TRBJ2-1,TRBV4-2,CASSQSDRGNEQFF
TRBJ1-5,TRBV6-5,CASSLRGGPSIQPQHF
TRBJ2-1,TRBV27,CASSGGNEQFF
TRBJ2-1,TRBV5-1,CASSLAATGGYNEQFF
TRBJ2-7,TRBV29-1,CSVLSWYEQYF
TRBJ2-1,TRBV2,CASSSGNYNEQFF
TRBJ2-7,TRBV2,CASSDQAGTGRSYEQYF
TRBJ1-2,TRBV28,CASRETQGASRGSFYGYTF
TRBJ1-1,TRBV30,CAWSVRSGTAFF